Included here is one T cell receptor beta chain sequence, with context. This record comes from a study of PD-L1 blockade in urothelial cancer. Study details: Patients' atezolizumab regimen, 1,200 mg intravenously every 3 weeks, began at some point between 2014 and 2015. Before enrollment, 0 to 3 chemotherapy regimens had been given to patients.

Sample time point: pretreatment peripheral blood. Patients' urothelial carcinoma was locally advanced or metastatic. Pretreatment and on-treatment blood mononuclear cell samples were taken, totaling between 1 and 8 time points per patient. CDR1 MNHEY and CDR2 SVGAGI come from the germline V gene. J lost 4 bases, V lost 0 bases, and 3 bases had no gene match. CDR3 length equals 15 residues. Assay used: immunoSEQ multiplex PCR; TCRdb lists only in-frame clones, some missing. The sample records more than 90,000 clones, around nine tenths being singletons. This clonotype originated in a man between 60 and 75 years old with urothelial cancer. The rearrangement joins TRBV6-5 to TRBJ2-3; 8 bases align to TRBD2. The sequences come from PBMCs, collected around atezolizumab (anti-PD-L1) treatment. CDR3 in amino acids: CASSYSLGGADTQYF. The CDR3 coding sequence is TGTGCCAGCAGTTACTCTCTCGGGGGGGCAGATACGCAGTATTTT.